The next 11 T cell receptor beta chains were all read from a single sample in a study of T-cell reconstitution after alpha-beta-depleted transplantation in children. Molecular barcoding with unique molecular identifiers was used for the TCRbeta library. Each CDR3 protein gets one entry after TCRdb re-called the PCR reads with MiXCR. Counted here are hundreds of thousands of distinct CDR3 sequences, approximately 15% occurring once; the ten biggest clones make up about 5%. The source was PBMCs, mostly from graft donor cells, collected 360 days after TCRalphabeta/CD19-depleted stem cell transplant. The receptors were gathered from a male patient younger than 18 who had a stem cell transplant for acute lymphoblastic leukemia, so the T cells may come from the graft donor.

The chain is built from TRBV12-3 or TRBV12-4 and TRBJ2-1; the match to TRBD2 covers 9 bases. The junction had 12 bases not matched to a gene; V was cut back by 6 bases and J by 6 bases. The CDR3 contains 16 residues. This chain's CDR3 is CASRSGLAGSLNEQFF. CDR3 DNA sequence: TGTGCCAGCAGGTCCGGCCTAGCGGGGTCCCTCAATGAGCAGTTCTTC.

Only a few counts were recorded for this clonotype. V gene TRBV10-3 combines with J gene TRBJ1-5, with TRBD1 matching 10 bases. Trimming at V came to 4 bases and at J to 9 bases, leaving 3 bases not matched to a gene. CDR3 length: 13 amino acids. CDR1 is ENHRY, CDR2 SYGVKD, per germline. Here the CDR3 reads CAISGGQGRPQHF. The CDR3 DNA sequence: TGTGCCATCAGTGGGGGACAGGGGAGGCCCCAGCATTTT.

In its sample, this clonotype was seen a few times. The chain recombines TRBV20-1 with TRBJ2-1; D ambiguous. V lost 6 bases, J lost 0 bases, and 12 bases lay in between. The length of the CDR3 is 14 residues. From germline, CDR1 is DFQATT and CDR2 SNEGSKA (reference sequence). The DNA for the CDR3 is TGCAGTGCCCCGTGGCATAGCTCCTACAATGAGCAGTTCTTC. Encoded protein: CSAPWHSSYNEQFF.

At least ten counts were recorded for this clonotype. V gene TRBV12-3 or TRBV12-4 combines with J gene TRBJ2-7; D may be TRBD2 (6 bases). The V and J ends lost 5 bases and 4 bases respectively, with 24 bases between them. The CDR3 spans 17 residues. The CDR3 protein is CASSTPVARGTSYEQYF. CDR3 nucleotides: TGTGCCAGCAGTACCCCAGTAGCGCGGGGAACTTCTTACGAGCAGTACTTC.

This clonotype has only a few counts. The J gene is TRBJ2-1, the V gene TRBV12-5; 11 bases fit TRBD1. The length of the CDR3 is 15 residues. Per germline, CDR1 LGHNT and CDR2 FRNRAP. With V trimmed by 7 bases and J by 2 bases, 4 bases remained unmatched. CDR3 nucleotide sequence: TGTGCTAGTGCTTCGGGACAGGGGGCCTACAATGAGCAGTTCTTC. Its translation: CASASGQGAYNEQFF.

A few counts support this clonotype. This chain joins TRBV12-3 or TRBV12-4 and TRBJ2-2; maybe TRBD1 (5 bases). The CDR3 extends over 13 amino acids. V was trimmed by 4 bases and J by 7 bases, leaving 10 bases between them. CDR3 protein: CASSSREIGELFF. CDR3 bases: TGTGCCAGCAGTTCCAGGGAAATCGGGGAGCTGTTTTTT.

The chain uses TRBV7-9 and TRBJ1-2, with 7 bases identical to TRBD1. The germline V gene has CDR1 SEHNR and CDR2 FQNEAQ (reference sequence). The CDR3 totals 15 residues. V lost 5 bases to trimming and J lost 5 bases; unmatched junction nucleotides: 11. The CDR3 DNA sequence: TGTGCCAGCAGCCCCCTGAACAGGGGTAATTATGGCTACACCTTC. It specifies CASSPLNRGNYGYTF.

This chain links TRBV29-1 with TRBJ1-2, with no clear D. The CDR3 extends over 12 amino acids. Germline V gene data show CDR1 as SQVTM and CDR2 as ANQGSEA. V lost 6 bases, J lost 2 bases, and 10 bases lay in between. Written as DNA, the CDR3 is TGCAGCGTGCCGACAAGGAACTATGGCTACACCTTC. Its translation: CSVPTRNYGYTF.

In this sample, this clonotype turned up a few times. The gene calls are TRBV6-5 and TRBJ1-2; 12 bases fit TRBD1. J gave up 8 bases and V 2 bases, and 9 bases lay outside the gene matches. CDR3 length equals 16 residues. Germline CDR1 and CDR2: MNHEY and SVGAGI. The CDR3, as DNA: TGTGCCAGCAGTTACCGTCCGGGACAGGGGGCGGGCGGCTACACCTTC. Translating gives CASSYRPGQGAGGYTF.

At least ten counts were recorded for this clonotype. The chain couples TRBV5-1 to TRBJ2-1; no reliable D call. The ends were cut back, 4 bases at V and 5 bases at J, with 13 bases in the middle. The length of the CDR3 is 14 residues. Germline V gives CDR1 SGHRS, CDR2 YFSETQ. CDR3 in DNA: TGCGCCAGCAGCCGCCGGGCCGAAAACAATGAGCAGTTCTTC. Translated, it gives CASSRRAENNEQFF.

This clonotype has ten or more counts. The V gene is TRBV4-1, the J gene TRBJ2-7, with 11 bases identical to TRBD2. The germline V gene has CDR1 MGHRA and CDR2 YSYEKL. Germline trimming cut 2 bases from V and 4 bases from J; bases unmatched to any gene: 4. The CDR3 is 15 amino acids. The CDR3 spells CASSQPTSGRYEQYF. CDR3 DNA: TGCGCCAGCAGCCAACCAACTAGCGGGAGATACGAGCAGTACTTC.